The clone carrying this T cell receptor beta chain has a count of ten or more. The authors' processing: Researchers built a distant-metastasis classifier for papillary thyroid cancer that drew on CDR3 differences across clinicopathological groups. TCRdb reprocessed the PCR reads via MiXCR. These V and J calls derive from TCRdb rather than the authors' analysis. The sample contains around 15,000 clones, more than 10% of which appear only once. In germline, CDR1 is DFQATT, CDR2 SNEGSKA (reference sequence). V was pared by 0 bases and J by 0 bases, with 6 bases between. There are 13 residues in the CDR3. This entry comes from a study of metastatic and nonmetastatic thyroid tumors. Study-wide background: Blood and tumor or nodule tissue repertoires from malignant and benign thyroid patients were compared.

No patient had received any treatment before thyroid surgery. Sequencing was carried out using blood. The clonotype originates from a female donor with papillary thyroid cancer or a benign thyroid nodule (not recorded which). Some clones in this sample may be carry-over from other donors' samples. The chain joins TRBV20-1 to TRBJ2-7, with a possible D match to TRBD2 (6 bases). In DNA form, the CDR3 reads TGCAGTGCTAGAGAGCGGGGCTCCTACGAGCAGTACTTC. Translation: CSARERGSYEQYF.